This TCR beta chain was captured in a study of blood T cells in healthy people across ages. The CDR3 extends over 15 amino acids. V was clipped by 6 bases and J by 2 bases; unmatched bases: 7. It was with a sample-barcoded 5' primer and a J-beta primer mix that a second PCR of roughly 7 to 12 cycles was run. Via MiXCR, TCRdb re-called the 5' RACE reads, giving one row per CDR3 protein. This table has under 700,000 distinct CDR3 sequences, around 24% appearing once. These data also featured in a second study, about T cells of mothers and their children.

The receptor was isolated from a boy younger than 18 in good health. The sample comprised blood. V gene TRBV12-3 or TRBV12-4 combines with J gene TRBJ2-3; TRBD1 agrees at 8 bases. CDR3 in amino acids: CASRHRDRYTDTQYF. In DNA form, the CDR3 reads TGTGCCAGCAGACACCGGGACAGGTACACAGATACGCAGTATTTT.